These 13 T cell receptor beta chains share one sample of origin, sequenced in a study of beta chain features in type 1 diabetes. Study results and limitations: Shortening that was moderate but significant affected the TCRB CDR3s of Type 1 diabetes patients in all four CD4+ subsets.

What these receptors recognize is not known. Sequenced material consisted of expressed TCRB transcripts (all of the isolated RNA was reverse transcribed). Clones were read by immunoSEQ multiplex PCR, and TCRdb kept only the in-frame ones, dropping some. Here the sample spans 310,000 or so clones, 15% being singletons. The sequencing input was naive CD4+ T cells from blood. Receptor source: a man in his late teens or twenties with type 1 diabetes.

The chain carries TRBV4-3 and TRBJ2-7; the match to TRBD1 covers 9 bases. The CDR3 totals 18 residues. V shed 5 bases, J shed 3 bases, and the junction held 17 bases outside the gene matches. Looked up from germline, CDR1 is LGHNA and CDR2 is YSLEER. CDR3 in DNA: TGCGCCAGCAGCTACATACATCATCCGGGACAGGGTATCTACGAGCAGTACTTC. It codes for CASSYIHHPGQGIYEQYF.

This chain links TRBV2 with TRBJ2-7, with D possibly TRBD1 on 6 matching bases. CDR3 length equals 13 residues. V was cut by 7 bases and J by 0 bases, with 10 bases left in between. CDR1 and CDR2 (germline): SNHLY, FYNNEI. The CDR3 reads CASKGQYSYEQYF. In nucleotides, the CDR3 is TGTGCCAGCAAAGGACAGTACTCCTACGAGCAGTACTTC.

This clone was counted only a few times. This chain connects TRBV29-1 to TRBJ2-1; D might be TRBD1 (5 bases). The CDR3 is 14 amino acids. Trimming took off 7 bases at V and 7 bases at J, with 20 bases between the two ends. The germline V gene has CDR1 SQVTM and CDR2 ANQGSEA. The CDR3 nucleotides read TGCAGCGCCCTGAAGGGGCAGGGCTGGAATGAGCAGTTCTTC. This sequence encodes CSALKGQGWNEQFF.

J is TRBJ1-2 and V is TRBV27; D is unclear. V was trimmed by 6 bases and J by 2 bases, leaving 13 bases between them. Germline CDR1 and CDR2: MNHEY and SMNVEV (reference sequence). CDR3 length: 14 residues. Written as DNA, the CDR3 is TGTGCCAGCAGCCCCCTAAATATGAACTATGGCTACACCTTC. Translated, it gives CASSPLNMNYGYTF.

The chain couples TRBV29-1 to TRBJ2-1, with D unclear. This CDR3 spans 13 amino acids. Germline CDR1 SQVTM, CDR2 ANQGSEA. V dropped 7 bases and J dropped 1 base, with 11 bases sitting between them. CDR3 DNA: TGCAGCGACCGGAGTTGGTCCTACAATGAGCAGTTCTTC. Amino acid sequence: CSDRSWSYNEQFF.

V gene TRBV6-5 combines with J gene TRBJ1-2; TRBD1 might be the D (5 bases). V lost 0 bases and J lost 2, with 10 bases in between. Germline values: CDR1 MNHEY, CDR2 SVGAGI. The CDR3 is 15 amino acids. Written as DNA, the CDR3 is TGTGCCAGCAGTTACTCAAGGGGCTACAACTATGGCTACACCTTC. Translating it yields CASSYSRGYNYGYTF.

In this sample, this clone turned up a few times. The chain has TRBV29-1 and TRBJ1-1, with a tentative D call TRBD1 (6 bases). The CDR3 consists of 16 residues. With 4 bases removed from V and 2 bases from J, the gap between germline ends came to 20 bases. Germline V gene sequence: CDR1 SQVTM, CDR2 ANQGSEA. This CDR3 reads CSVAYKGRQENTEAFF. CDR3 bases: TGCAGCGTTGCGTATAAGGGCCGACAGGAAAACACTGAAGCTTTCTTT. Supplemented by reference TRBV29-1 and TRBJ1-1, the full variable domain reads SAVISQKPSRDICQRGTSLTIQCQVDSQVTMMFWYRQQPGQSLTLIATANQGSEATYESGFVIDKFPISRPNLTFSTLTVSNMSPEDSSIYLCSVAYKGRQENTEAFFGQGTRLTVV.

This clone was picked up a small number of times. The V gene is TRBV6-6, the J gene TRBJ1-5; D is perhaps TRBD1 (6 bases). The germline V gene has CDR1 MNHNY and CDR2 SVGAGI (reference sequence). V lost 5 bases, J lost 2 bases, and 13 bases lay in between. The CDR3 covers 15 residues. The CDR3 here is CASSRQAAGNQPQHF. The DNA of the CDR3 is TGTGCCAGCAGTCGACAGGCGGCCGGCAATCAGCCCCAGCATTTT.

This clone showed up just a few times. This chain uses TRBV5-1 with TRBJ2-2; TRBD1 is a possible D gene (6 bases). The ends were cut back, 4 bases at V and 2 bases at J, with 9 bases in the middle. In germline, CDR1 is SGHRS, CDR2 YFSETQ. The CDR3 has 14 residues. CDR3 protein: CASSVDSNTGELFF. For the CDR3, the DNA is TGCGCCAGCAGCGTGGACAGTAACACCGGGGAGCTGTTTTTT.

This clone has more than one count but fewer than ten. The chain carries TRBV5-4 and TRBJ2-7, with 9 bases identical to TRBD1. Germline CDR1 reads SGHNT; CDR2 reads YYREEE (reference sequence). The CDR3 has 13 residues. V gave up 5 bases and J gave up 1 base; unmatched junction bases: 1. CDR3 sequence (DNA): TGTGCCAGCAGAGGGACAGGGTCCTACGAGCAGTACTTC. Translation: CASRGTGSYEQYF.

This clone was counted between two and nine times. The V call is TRBV30, the J call TRBJ1-5; the match to TRBD1 covers 7 bases. CDR1 is GTSNPN, CDR2 SVGIG, per germline (reference sequence). V shed 0 bases, J shed 13 bases, and the junction held 9 bases outside the gene matches. The CDR3 has 13 amino acids. The CDR3 DNA reads as TGTGCCTGGAGTGTGGTTTGGACAGGTGCACAGCATTTT. This gives the protein CAWSVVWTGAQHF.

The sample holds a few counts of this clone. V and J are TRBV15 and TRBJ2-1; 9 nucleotides agree with TRBD1. The trim removed 2 bases at V and 5 bases at J, leaving 10 bases unmatched. The CDR3 consists of 17 residues. Germline CDR1 LNHNV, CDR2 YYDKDF (reference sequence). The CDR3 DNA reads as TGTGCCACCAGCAGACTCCCGGGACAGGGACCCCACAATGAGCAGTTCTTC. Translated, it gives CATSRLPGQGPHNEQFF.

Regarding this clone: Germline is not matched at one junction end, which may reflect a read error. The genes are TRBV18 and TRBJ2-2; D is perhaps TRBD2 (6 bases). Germline V CDR1 and CDR2: KGHSH, LQKENI. The CDR3 contains 13 residues. CDR3 amino acids: CASSPLAAGELFF. The DNA of the CDR3 is TGTGCCAGCTCGCCACTAGCTGCCGGGGAGCTGTTTTTT. Together with reference TRBV18 and TRBJ2-2, the CDR3 gives the full variable domain: NAGVMQNPRHLVRRRGQEARLRCSPMKGHSHVYWYRQLPEEGLKFMVYLQKENIIDESGMPKERFSAEFPKEGPSILRIQQVVRGDSAAYFCASSPLAAGELFFGEGSRLTVL.